This TCR beta chain was retrieved from a study of shared clonotypes between healthy human individuals (dated by TCRdb to 2018 to 2021). Regarding the research as a whole: The cohort included three men and a couple of women between 18 and 49 years of age. For each donor, CD4 naive and CD4 memory were each given three plates, CD8 naive was given two plates, and CD8 memory was given one plate. Per donor, leukapheresis produced somewhere between about 0.94 and 9.5 billion PBMCs. Libraries were prepared and TCR repertoires were sequenced by different laboratories using diverse techniques, in order to increase sequencing depth and limit assay-specific biases. The study deeply sequenced blood TCR repertoires of five healthy adults to estimate repertoire size and the extent of clonotype sharing between individuals.

Comments on this clone: Its antigen has not been determined. Base qualities are not at hand, and no much larger clone is one base apart.

CDR1 and CDR2, per the germline V gene, are MRHNA and SNTAGT. Including the terminal cysteine and phenylalanine, the CDR3 comprises 14 residues. Only the CDR3 DNA is retained, 42 bases long and in frame from the first base. The V end loses 3 bases and the J end loses 6 bases, and a stretch of 11 bases separates them. Using the deep immunoSEQ assay, TCR CDR3 regions were amplified from genomic DNA by multiplex PCR. Extracted genomic DNA from each cell subset was distributed evenly across all wells of several immunoSEQ 96-well plates, and each plate was treated as a replicate. Each replicate PCR for sorted subsets received roughly 200 ng genomic DNA, equal to tens of thousands of T cell genomes. The purified libraries were quantified using a Qubit 3.0 fluorometer, sized with a Bioanalyzer 2100, and then quantified again using the KAPA Library Quantification kit. Every immunoSEQ 96-well plate was sequenced on a separate single-read 150-cycle Illumina NextSeq 550 flow cell. Regarding the original processing steps: Because the immunoSEQ output held only junctional sequences and lacked quality scores, the filtering could not match the filtering applied to full-length reads. To assign V/J genes and CDR3, sequences were annotated against IMGT germline references using PyIR, a Python wrapper for IgBLAST v1.9. Reads were removed for weak V/J assignments (E-value above 1e-6), missing CDR3, stop codons, out-of-frame junctions, or ambiguous translated residues. A V3J clonotype was defined by an identical inferred V gene, J gene, and CDR3 amino acid sequence. The percentage overlap between two repertoires was calculated by dividing the number of shared unique clonotypes by the size of the smaller repertoire. RTK rarefaction, the Chao1 estimator, and Recon v2.1 estimates of unobserved clonotypes were used to assess repertoire richness. For all TCRbeta clonotypes obtained by the gDNA method from a few donors, generation probabilities were computed with OLGA. The immuneACCESS repertoire file appears here via TCRdb, limited to in-frame rearrangements. These files lack a portion of the clones; in checked studies, under half of the deficit traces to unresolved V genes, and the cause of the others is not known. The V and J calls and the clone size are those of that table, but D and trimming were determined from the DNA. This sample gives some 1,600,000 clones in total; around 98% of them show up just once. The top ten constitute about 0.45% of the sample.

Donors were healthy HIV-negative adults with no recently reported acute infections or vaccinations. All donors were Caucasian adults living in Nashville, Tennessee, USA. CD4+ T cells were enriched by magnetic negative selection, after which naive cells were positively selected on CD45RA and the negative fraction was taken as the memory subset. Blood was collected by leukapheresis, and PBMCs were isolated by Ficoll-Histopaque density gradient centrifugation and then cryopreserved in liquid nitrogen vapor phase. Analytical flow cytometry was used to check the purity and quantity of every magnetically sorted T cell population. Genomic DNA was isolated from every sorted fraction and measured by UV absorbance on a Nanodrop 2000c. Paper-wide results and their limitations: Incomplete sequencing was indicated by rarefaction of sorted-subset datasets, despite the large sequencing depth. Pairwise subsampling led to the expectation that sequencing depth would affect the degree of clonotype sharing among donors. Estimated clonotype richness was generally larger for naive than for memory subsets. Sharing across a few donors was observed for around 5% of naive CD4, about 4% of naive CD8, 2% to 2.5% of memory CD4, and around 0.44% of memory CD8 clonotypes. Because the study included only a small number of donors, the genetic and exposure-history diversity represented was limited. Only blood was sampled, and tissue TCR repertoires likely differ from those in blood. Compared with non-shared clonotypes, clonotypes shared by all four sorted-subset donors had higher generation probabilities.

Sequenced input: naive CD4+ T cells sorted from blood. The cell subset or site label, as the study defines it: CD45RA+ positively selected. The V gene is TRBV6-4 and the J gene is TRBJ2-2; there is no confident call for the D gene. The TCR was taken from a man aged 25-40 years in good health. CDR3 sequence: CASSETWSAGELFF. The DNA sequence is as follows: TGTGCCAGCAGTGAAACGTGGTCGGCCGGGGAGCTGTTTTTT.